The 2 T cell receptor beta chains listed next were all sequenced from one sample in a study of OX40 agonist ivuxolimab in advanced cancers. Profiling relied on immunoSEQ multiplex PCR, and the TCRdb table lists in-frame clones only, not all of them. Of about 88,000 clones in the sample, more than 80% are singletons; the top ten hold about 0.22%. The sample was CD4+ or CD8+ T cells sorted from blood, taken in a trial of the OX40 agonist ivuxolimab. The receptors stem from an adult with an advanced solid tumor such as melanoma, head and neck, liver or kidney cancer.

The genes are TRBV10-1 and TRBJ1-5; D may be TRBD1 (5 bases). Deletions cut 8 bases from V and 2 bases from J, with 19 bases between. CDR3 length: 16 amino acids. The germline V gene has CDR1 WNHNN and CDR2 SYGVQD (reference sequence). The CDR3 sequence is CASGRDRRGGNQPQHF. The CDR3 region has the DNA TGCGCCAGCGGCCGGGACCGCCGTGGGGGCAATCAGCCCCAGCATTTT.

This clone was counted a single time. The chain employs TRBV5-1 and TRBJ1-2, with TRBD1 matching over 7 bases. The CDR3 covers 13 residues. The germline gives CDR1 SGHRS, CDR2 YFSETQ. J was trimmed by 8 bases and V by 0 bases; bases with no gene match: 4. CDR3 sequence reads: CASSLESRGGYTF. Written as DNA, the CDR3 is TGCGCCAGCAGCTTGGAAAGCAGGGGGGGCTACACCTTC.